A selection of T cell receptor beta chains follows, all from one sample in a study of blood T cell repertoires in COVID-19. Some clones are missing from TCRdb's copy, which holds only in-frame ones; the method was immunoSEQ multiplex PCR. The sample lists 300,000 to 350,000 clones; 88% were seen once. The sequenced sample consisted of PBMCs or T cells enriched from blood (not recorded which). These receptors all stem from a man in his thirties or forties who had recovered from COVID-19. Each CDR3 is given with its conserved first and last residue. Each record gives: V gene, J gene, D gene, CDR3 protein, CDR3 DNA. D genes are given only for firm matches.

TRBV11-2	TRBJ1-4	.	CASSLVGGLRIEKLFF	TGTGCCAGCAGCTTAGTAGGTGGGCTTCGGATTGAAAAACTGTTTTTT
TRBV14	TRBJ2-7	TRBD1	CASSQPRDREYEQYF	TGTGCCAGCAGCCAGCCCCGGGACAGGGAGTACGAGCAGTACTTC
TRBV7-9	TRBJ1-4	TRBD1	CASSLRSRTGGLNEKLFF	TGTGCCAGCAGCTTAAGGTCTCGGACAGGAGGCCTTAATGAAAAACTGTTTTTT
TRBV5-6	TRBJ1-2	.	CASTNHGLANYGYTF	TGTGCCAGCACCAACCACGGGTTAGCTAACTATGGCTACACCTTC
TRBV6-2/TRBV6-3	TRBJ2-3	TRBD2	CASSYAGGGDTQYF	TGTGCCAGCAGTTACGCGGGGGGAGGGGATACGCAGTATTTT
TRBV9	TRBJ2-1	.	CASSQGPSYNEQFF	TGTGCCAGCAGCCAGGGGCCCTCCTACAATGAGCAGTTCTTC
TRBV9	TRBJ1-6	.	CASSTRHDSPLHF	TGTGCCAGCAGCACAAGACACGATTCACCCCTCCACTTT
TRBV15	TRBJ2-5	TRBD2	CATAAGGLAGVGETQYF	TGTGCCACCGCCGCCGGGGGACTAGCGGGGGTCGGAGAGACCCAGTACTTC
TRBV7-9	TRBJ1-2	.	CASSPDRGAMGNYGYTF	TGTGCCAGCAGCCCAGATCGGGGGGCGATGGGTAACTATGGCTACACCTTC
TRBV2	TRBJ2-2	TRBD1	CASSSTGGNTGELFF	TGTGCCAGCAGTTCTACAGGGGGGAACACCGGGGAGCTGTTTTTT
TRBV30	TRBJ1-2	.	CAWSRQGLDGYTF	TGTGCCTGGAGTCGTCAGGGTTTGGATGGCTACACCTTC
TRBV2	TRBJ1-6	.	CASRGQGNSPLHF	TGTGCCAGCAGGGGCCAGGGGAATTCACCCCTCCACTTT
TRBV9	TRBJ2-5	TRBD1	CASSSHPTGTGEETQYF	TGTGCCAGCAGCTCCCACCCAACCGGGACAGGGGAAGAGACCCAGTACTTC
TRBV28	TRBJ1-6	.	CASSLQGSYNSPLHF	TGTGCCAGCAGTTTACAGGGCTCCTATAATTCACCCCTCCACTTT
TRBV2	TRBJ2-7	.	CASRQQPYEQYF	TGTGCCAGCAGACAGCAACCCTACGAGCAGTACTTC
TRBV28	TRBJ2-5	.	CASSSDRRQETQYF	TGTGCCAGCAGCTCAGACAGAAGACAAGAGACCCAGTACTTC
TRBV9	TRBJ2-5	.	CASSVGGPRRETQYF	TGTGCCAGCAGCGTAGGGGGGCCGCGGAGAGAGACCCAGTACTTC
TRBV28	TRBJ2-3	.	CASTQPGVGEDTQYF	TGTGCCAGCACTCAACCAGGGGTGGGGGAAGATACGCAGTATTTT
TRBV5-5	TRBJ1-4	TRBD1	CASSRDTTGGNEKLFF	TGTGCCAGCAGCCGAGATACGACAGGGGGCAACGAAAAACTGTTTTTT
TRBV15	TRBJ2-3	TRBD2	CATSEQGTSGADTQYF	TGTGCCACCAGCGAACAGGGAACTAGCGGGGCAGATACGCAGTATTTT